Sequencing of this T cell receptor beta chain was carried out in a study of T cell responses to AZD1222 COVID-19 vaccine. Per the germline V gene, CDR1 is MDHEN and CDR2 is SYDVKM. The V and J ends lost 4 bases and 5 bases respectively, with 20 bases between them. The CDR3 runs 16 residues. A word on this clone: Its cognate antigen is unknown.

Clones were sequenced by immunoSEQ multiplex PCR, and TCRdb holds only the in-frame ones, with some missing. Seen here are about 82,000 clones, 92% observed once, and the top ten hold roughly 3%. Study-wide findings and caveats: The donor cohort was predominantly white British with a female majority, and clonal diversity may have been underestimated. Spike-specific TCR breadth and depth rose after two AZD1222 doses. Every sample of the repertoires postdated the peak T cell response.

The rearrangement uses TRBV28 and TRBJ1-2; maybe TRBD1 (5 bases). The sequencing used peripheral blood, collected 28 days after the second AZD1222 dose. The sequence came from an adult who received the AZD1222 COVID-19 vaccine. The CDR3 nucleotides read TGTGCCAGCAGTTCTCCTAGGCAGGGTAAGAGGTATGGCTACACCTTC. This gives the protein CASSSPRQGKRYGYTF.